This T cell receptor beta chain derives from a study of identical twins (TCRdb year 2016). General notes on the study: TCR alpha and beta repertoires from monozygotic twins, unrelated adults of various ages and cord blood were deep-sequenced to test whether fetal clonotypes persist. Replicate twin experiments were performed at different times using different library preparation protocols to rule out contamination.

Note on this clonotype: Its target antigen remains unknown. No much larger clonotype is one base removed from it; base qualities were not supplied.

Deletion took 1 base off V and 5 bases off J, with a span of 11 bases between the germline ends. From the cysteine through the phenylalanine, the CDR3 covers 14 amino acids. Only CDR3 DNA is held: 42 bases, read in frame from base 1. CDR1 is given as SGHVS and CDR2 as FNYEAQ, both from the germline V gene. Findings and caveats that apply to the study as a whole: Because the same donors could not be followed over many years, conclusions were based on cross-sectional statistical analysis. Out-of-frame TCR alpha sequences shared between twins showed an excess of low generation-probability sequences compared with coincidental sharing between unrelated individuals. Zero-insertion analyses could be partly confounded by invariant T cells such as MAIT and iNKT, although diverse VJ usage argued against such confounding for most clonotypes. In monozygotic twins, recombination models systematically underestimated out-of-frame TCR alpha sharing, but the models matched the sharing seen between unrelated individuals. Fewer insertions were carried by abundant cord blood beta clonotypes, a similar but weaker trend appeared in young adult naive repertoires, and no such trend appeared in memory repertoires. Excess twin sharing in beta out-of-frame sequences was weaker because fewer shared sequences lowered the signal-to-noise ratio.

The receptor library was made with 5' RACE. The data were produced on an Illumina HiSeq 2000. Template switching introduced a universal primer binding site; the final cDNA contained a unique molecular identifier, enabling accurate counting of TCR cDNA molecules. First-strand cDNA for TCR alpha and beta chains was synthesized from specific primers in the conserved constant-segment region. To control for contamination, each cDNA library was double barcoded with a SMART-Mk sample barcode plus Illumina barcodes. TruSeq adapter sequences and Illumina sample barcodes were added in two successive PCR steps. The Illumina HiSeq platform was used with custom primers to sequence TCR alpha and beta cDNA libraries. Under the source paper's analysis protocol: Raw reads were processed with MiGEC to extract unique molecular identifiers, and MiXCR was used to determine CDR3 positions. Recombination models were inferred per individual with the repgenHMM and IGoR tools using an EM algorithm. The tcR package in R was used for shared clonotype analysis, with sharing normalized by the product of cloneset sizes. To study raw recombination free of thymic and clonal selection effects, out-of-frame nonproductive sequences were analyzed. TCRdb redid the processing of the public reads, applying fastp at Q25 and MiXCR, and retained in-frame beta chains. Identical CDR3 protein sequences are pooled into one entry, listed with their most common genes and DNA. The V and J calls here are based on TCRdb, not the publication. In all, the sample holds around 960,000 distinct CDR3 sequences, and over 9% of those were seen once. The ten biggest clones cover around 1.5% of the sample.

Every donor in the study was a healthy Caucasian. Three pairs of female monozygotic twins, all aged about 18 to 29 years, made up the twin cohort. Peripheral blood mononuclear cells were used as the source from which RNA for TCR libraries was isolated. A further study also used this sample, focusing on yellow fever vaccine responses in identical twins. The second paper states: According to the authors, the vaccine-induced T cell response in identical twins seemed to be partly convergent and partly specific to each individual. In identical twins, the study followed T cell clones that responded to the vaccine with precision.

Rearrangement joined TRBV7-6 to TRBJ2-5; a weak D assignment points to TRBD2 (5 bases agree). The sequence was obtained from a woman aged 18-29 years in good health. The sample taken for sequencing was PBMCs. The CDR3 protein: CASSLEGDGETQYF. The sequence in DNA is TGTGCCAGCAGCTTAGAGGGAGATGGGGAGACCCAGTACTTC.